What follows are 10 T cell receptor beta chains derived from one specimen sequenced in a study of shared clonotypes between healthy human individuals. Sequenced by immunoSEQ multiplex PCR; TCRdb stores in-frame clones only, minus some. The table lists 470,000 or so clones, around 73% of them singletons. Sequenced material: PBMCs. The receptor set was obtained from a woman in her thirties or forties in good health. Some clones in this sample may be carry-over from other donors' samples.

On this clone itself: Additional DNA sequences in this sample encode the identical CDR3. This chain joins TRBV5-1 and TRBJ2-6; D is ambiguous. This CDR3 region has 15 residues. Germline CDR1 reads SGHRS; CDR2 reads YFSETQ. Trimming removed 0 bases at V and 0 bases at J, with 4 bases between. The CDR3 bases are TGCGCCAGCAGCTTGGGGGGCTCTGGGGCCAACGTCCTGACTTTC. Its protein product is CASSLGGSGANVLTF.

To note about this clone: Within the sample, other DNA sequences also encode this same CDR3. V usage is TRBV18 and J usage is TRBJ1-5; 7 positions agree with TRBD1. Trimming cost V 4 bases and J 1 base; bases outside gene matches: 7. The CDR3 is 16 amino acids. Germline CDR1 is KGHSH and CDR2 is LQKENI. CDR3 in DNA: TGTGCCAGCTCACAAAACAGGGGTGGAAGCAATCAGCCCCAGCATTTT. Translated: CASSQNRGGSNQPQHF.

The CDR3 reads CASSGGGSGETQYF. The DNA of the CDR3 is TGCGCCAGCAGCGGCGGGGGCAGCGGGGAGACCCAGTACTTC. J is TRBJ2-5 and V is TRBV5-1, with a tentative D call TRBD2 (7 bases). The V end lost 4 bases, the J end lost 5 bases, and 15 bases lay between the germline ends. The CDR3 runs 14 residues. The germline V gene encodes CDR1 SGHRS and CDR2 YFSETQ.

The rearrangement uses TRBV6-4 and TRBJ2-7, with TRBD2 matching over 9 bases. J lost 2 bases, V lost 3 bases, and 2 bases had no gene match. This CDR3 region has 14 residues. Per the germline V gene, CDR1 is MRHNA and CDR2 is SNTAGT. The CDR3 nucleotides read TGTGCCAGCAGTGAGCTAGCGGGGCCCTACGAGCAGTACTTC. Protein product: CASSELAGPYEQYF.

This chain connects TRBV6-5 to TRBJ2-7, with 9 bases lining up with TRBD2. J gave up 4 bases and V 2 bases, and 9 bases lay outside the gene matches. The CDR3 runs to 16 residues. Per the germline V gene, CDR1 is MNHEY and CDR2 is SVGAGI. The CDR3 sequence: CASSYSGSGRLYEQYF. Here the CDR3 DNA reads TGTGCCAGCAGTTACAGCGGTAGCGGGAGACTATACGAGCAGTACTTC.

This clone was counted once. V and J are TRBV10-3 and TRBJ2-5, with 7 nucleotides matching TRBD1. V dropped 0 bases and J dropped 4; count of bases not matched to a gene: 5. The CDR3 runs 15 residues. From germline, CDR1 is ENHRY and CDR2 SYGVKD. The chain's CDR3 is CAISESTQGRETQYF. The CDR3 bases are TGTGCCATCAGTGAGTCGACACAGGGGCGAGAGACCCAGTACTTC.

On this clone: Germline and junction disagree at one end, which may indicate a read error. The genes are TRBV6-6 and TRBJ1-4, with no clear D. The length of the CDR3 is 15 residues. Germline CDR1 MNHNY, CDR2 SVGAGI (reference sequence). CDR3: CATSNGGARDEKLFF. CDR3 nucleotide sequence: TGTGCCACCAGTAACGGAGGAGCTAGGGATGAAAAACTGTTTTTT.

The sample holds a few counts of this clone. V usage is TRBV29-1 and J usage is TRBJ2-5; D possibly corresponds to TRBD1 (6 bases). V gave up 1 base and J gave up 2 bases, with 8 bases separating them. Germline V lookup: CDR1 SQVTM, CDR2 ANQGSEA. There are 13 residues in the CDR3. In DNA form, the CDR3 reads TGCAGCGTTGAAGGTGGACAGCAAGAGACCCAGTACTTC. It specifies CSVEGGQQETQYF.

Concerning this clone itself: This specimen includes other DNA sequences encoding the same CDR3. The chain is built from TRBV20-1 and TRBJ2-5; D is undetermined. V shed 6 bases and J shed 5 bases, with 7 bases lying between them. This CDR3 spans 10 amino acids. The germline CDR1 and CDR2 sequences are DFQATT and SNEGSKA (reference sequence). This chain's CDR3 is CSASVETQYF. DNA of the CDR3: TGCAGTGCGAGTGTCGAGACCCAGTACTTC.

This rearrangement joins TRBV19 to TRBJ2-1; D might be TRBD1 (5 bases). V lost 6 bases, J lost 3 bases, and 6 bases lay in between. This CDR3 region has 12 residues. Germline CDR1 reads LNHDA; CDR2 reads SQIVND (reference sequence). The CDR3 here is CASRRGYNEQFF. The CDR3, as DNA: TGTGCCAGTAGAAGGGGCTACAATGAGCAGTTCTTC. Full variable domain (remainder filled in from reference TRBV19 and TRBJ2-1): DGGITQSPKYLFRKEGQNVTLSCEQNLNHDAMYWYRQDPGQGLRLIYYSQIVNDFQKGDIAEGYSVSREKKESFPLTVTSAQKNPTAFYLCASRRGYNEQFFGPGTRLTVL.